This entry lists 12 T cell receptor beta chains sequenced from one sample in a study of blood T cell repertoires in COVID-19. The assay was immunoSEQ multiplex PCR, and TCRdb's table has in-frame clones only and misses some. Of about 240,000 clones in the sample, about 90% were seen once. Specimen: peripheral blood. The receptors were sampled from a man aged 55 to 70 with acute or convalescent COVID-19.

V usage is TRBV30 and J usage is TRBJ2-7, with TRBD2 matching over 15 bases. In germline, CDR1 is GTSNPN, CDR2 SVGIG (reference sequence). The V segment lost 7 bases and the J segment 1 base; nucleotides outside the gene matches: 11. The CDR3 is 17 amino acids. Here the CDR3 DNA reads TGTGCCTTTGATCCGGGACTAGCGGGAGGTTGGTCCTACGAGCAGTACTTC. Protein: CAFDPGLAGGWSYEQYF.

This chain links TRBV7-2 with TRBJ1-3; a possible D gene is TRBD1 (6 bases). The CDR3 extends over 15 amino acids. Trimming shortened V by 3 bases and J by 6 bases, and 15 bases separated the two germline ends. Germline CDR1 SGHTA, CDR2 FQGNSA. CDR3 in amino acids: CASSLGQGLVNTIYF. Written as DNA, the CDR3 is TGTGCCAGCAGCTTGGGCCAGGGGCTGGTAAACACCATATATTTT.

This clone was recorded only once. The chain employs TRBV30 and TRBJ2-1; TRBD1 agrees at 7 bases. Per germline, CDR1 GTSNPN and CDR2 SVGIG (reference sequence). V was pared by 2 bases and J by 5 bases, with 9 bases of the junction left unmatched. The CDR3 runs 15 residues. The CDR3 is CAWSRTGVMHNEQFF. The CDR3 coding sequence is TGTGCCTGGAGTCGTACAGGGGTAATGCACAATGAGCAGTTCTTC.

The J gene is TRBJ1-1, the V gene TRBV6-5, with D tentatively TRBD1 (6 bases). Looked up from germline, CDR1 is MNHEY and CDR2 is SVGAGI. Trimming left V 8 bases short and J 0 bases short, with 10 bases between. CDR3 length: 13 residues. CDR3 coding DNA: TGTGCCAGCCCCAACAGGGTGAACACTGAAGCTTTCTTT. Amino acid sequence: CASPNRVNTEAFF.

The rearrangement links TRBV6-2 or TRBV6-3 to TRBJ1-4, with a tentative D call TRBD1 (6 bases). CDR1 and CDR2 from the germline V gene are MNHEY and SVGEGT. The CDR3 runs 15 residues. Trimming stripped 5 bases from V and 4 bases from J, with 14 bases between. The CDR3 region is CASSLLGQFNEKLFF. The CDR3 DNA follows: TGTGCCAGCAGTCTCCTCGGACAGTTTAATGAAAAACTGTTTTTT.

This rearrangement joins TRBV18 to TRBJ2-5; D not resolved. The CDR3 runs 12 residues. Trimming stripped 5 bases from V and 4 bases from J, with 8 bases between. Looked up from germline, CDR1 is KGHSH and CDR2 is LQKENI. This chain's CDR3 is CASSSGAETQYF. The CDR3 DNA reads as TGTGCCAGCTCATCTGGAGCAGAGACCCAGTACTTC.

The rearrangement links TRBV25-1 to TRBJ2-1; 8 nucleotides match TRBD2. Germline-derived CDR1 and CDR2 are MGHDK and SYGVNS. The trim removed 0 bases at V and 2 bases at J, leaving 9 bases unmatched. This CDR3 has 18 residues. CDR3 in amino acids: CASSEYGELAGPYNEQFF. The CDR3 bases are TGTGCCAGCAGTGAATACGGAGAGTTAGCGGGGCCCTACAATGAGCAGTTCTTC.

To note about this clone: The same CDR3 arises from other DNA sequences in this sample as well. V gene TRBV7-9 combines with J gene TRBJ1-1; the D gene is possibly TRBD1 (6 bases). Germline CDR1 is SEHNR and CDR2 is FQNEAQ (reference sequence). Trimming cost V 5 bases and J 1 base, with 11 bases left between them. The CDR3 length is 14 residues. CDR3 sequence reads: CASSIRQENTEAFF. In DNA form, the CDR3 reads TGTGCCAGCAGCATCAGACAGGAGAACACTGAAGCTTTCTTT.

This clone was seen only a few times. The V gene is TRBV7-2, the J gene TRBJ1-1; no firm D call. Germline V gives CDR1 SGHTA, CDR2 FQGNSA. CDR3 length: 14 residues. V lost 1 base to trimming and J lost 5 bases, with 11 bases between them. CDR3 sequence (DNA): TGTGCCAGCAGCTTAGTAGGGAGAGTAACTGAAGCTTTCTTT. Translated: CASSLVGRVTEAFF.

The V call is TRBV5-1, the J call TRBJ2-2; 7 bases line up with TRBD1. V lost 3 bases to trimming and J lost 0 bases; unmatched junction nucleotides: 5. The germline V gene encodes CDR1 SGHRS and CDR2 YFSETQ. The CDR3 runs to 16 residues. CDR3 nucleotides: TGCGCCAGCAGCTCGGACAGGCCCTCGAACACCGGGGAGCTGTTTTTT. Protein sequence: CASSSDRPSNTGELFF.

Notes on this clone: A read error may produce the germline difference seen at one junction end. V and J are TRBV6-2 or TRBV6-3 and TRBJ2-7, with 7 bases lining up with TRBD1. CDR1 and CDR2 from the germline V gene are MNHEY and SVGEGT. The CDR3 extends over 15 amino acids. CDR3 sequence: CASGYNDRDLYEQYF. CDR3 DNA sequence: TGTGCCAGCGGTTACAACGACAGGGACCTCTACGAGCAGTACTTC.

The gene calls are TRBV27 and TRBJ2-5, with D possibly TRBD2 on 6 matching bases. Germline assignment: CDR1 MNHEY and CDR2 SMNVEV (reference sequence). This CDR3 region has 13 residues. V was cut by 6 bases and J by 5 bases, with 13 bases left in between. The CDR3 sequence is CASSPRRVETQYF. The DNA for the CDR3 is TGTGCCAGCAGCCCCCGGAGGGTGGAGACCCAGTACTTC.